There are many counts of the clone carrying this TCR beta chain. The antigen is not known. Listed TCR primers and previously described methods were used for bulk TCR libraries. In TCRdb, the PCR reads were re-called with MiXCR into one record per CDR3 protein. This table holds some 320,000 distinct CDR3 sequences, around 21% found once. This sample stems from a study of molecular identifiers for immune sequencing clone quantification. Study results and caveats: Same-barcode identical TCR molecules could make highly expanded clones look smaller than they are.

CDR1 is LNHDA, CDR2 SQIVND, per germline (reference sequence). The CDR3 runs to 14 residues. V was shortened by 3 bases and J by 5 bases, with 12 bases between the two germline ends. This chain links TRBV19 with TRBJ2-3; D gene uncertain. The sequenced sample was naive CD8+ T cells from blood, with Jurkat cell RNA spiked in. Subset of the sample: FACS-sorted CD8+CD4-CCR7+CD45RA+ naive T cells. The receptor comes from a human donor in good health. Some libraries in this study had Jurkat cell RNA spiked in. CDR3 sequence: CASSIFGVEDTQYF. DNA of the CDR3: TGTGCCAGTAGTATTTTTGGGGTTGAAGATACGCAGTATTTT.